Listed here are 23 T cell receptor beta chains from one sample, sequenced in a study of blood T cell repertoires in COVID-19. Assay: immunoSEQ multiplex PCR; the TCRdb copy retains only in-frame clones and omits some. The sample carries 200,000 to 250,000 clones, approximately 78% recorded once. The sample comprised peripheral blood. The receptors originated from an elderly woman with COVID-19, enrolled during active disease.

The chain has TRBV7-9 and TRBJ2-7; maybe TRBD2 (5 bases). With 1 base removed from V and 0 bases from J, the gap between germline ends came to 13 bases. Per germline, CDR1 SEHNR and CDR2 FQNEAQ (reference sequence). This CDR3 spans 16 amino acids. CDR3 sequence (DNA): TGTGCCAGCAGCTTAGGCGGACTGTACGGCTCCTACGAGCAGTACTTC. Its translation: CASSLGGLYGSYEQYF.

The chain links TRBV10-1 to TRBJ1-1, with 7 nucleotides matching TRBD1. J was trimmed by 5 bases and V by 5 bases; bases with no gene match: 5. The CDR3 spans 13 residues. CDR1 is WNHNN and CDR2 is SYGVQD in the germline V gene (reference sequence). CDR3 amino acids: CASSRQGSTEAFF. In nucleotides, the CDR3 is TGCGCCAGCAGTAGACAGGGCAGTACTGAAGCTTTCTTT.

The chain uses TRBV5-1 and TRBJ1-5, with TRBD1 matching over 8 bases. Unmatched junction bases numbered 1, after V lost 0 bases and J lost 5 bases. The CDR3 has 14 residues. Per germline, CDR1 SGHRS and CDR2 YFSETQ. The CDR3 loop reads CASSLGQGYQPQHF. The CDR3 nucleotides are TGCGCCAGCAGCTTGGGACAGGGGTATCAGCCCCAGCATTTT.

The V gene is TRBV9, the J gene TRBJ1-5, with D maybe TRBD1 (5 bases). V shed 3 bases and J shed 2 bases, with 18 bases lying between them. There are 17 residues in the CDR3. CDR1 and CDR2 from the germline V gene are SGDLS and YYNGEE. In nucleotides, the CDR3 is TGTGCCAGCAGCGCGGGGGAAGGAAGGGCTGGCAATCAGCCCCAGCATTTT. Translating gives CASSAGEGRAGNQPQHF.

The V and J genes are TRBV5-1 and TRBJ2-7; maybe TRBD2 (6 bases). Germline V lookup: CDR1 SGHRS, CDR2 YFSETQ. Trimming pared 4 bases from V and 3 bases from J, leaving 17 bases between. The CDR3 is 15 amino acids. This CDR3 reads CASSGGLTVSYEQYF. CDR3 bases: TGCGCCAGCAGCGGGGGGTTGACAGTCAGCTACGAGCAGTACTTC.

The chain recombines TRBV25-1 with TRBJ2-7, with 11 positions matching TRBD1. Germline V CDR1 and CDR2: MGHDK, SYGVNS. The CDR3 consists of 13 residues. Trimming took 8 bases from V and 3 from J; bases not matched to a gene: 3. The CDR3 is CASGQGALYEQYF. The DNA of the CDR3 is TGTGCCAGCGGACAGGGGGCGCTCTACGAGCAGTACTTC.

As regards this clone: At the DNA level, this CDR3 is encoded by other sequences in the same sample as well. The rearrangement joins TRBV11-2 to TRBJ2-7; D is undetermined. Per germline, CDR1 SGHAT and CDR2 FQNNGV. V lost 3 bases to trimming and J lost 4 bases, with 7 bases between them. The CDR3 consists of 12 residues. The CDR3 loop is CASSLAGYEQYF. The CDR3 DNA sequence: TGTGCCAGCAGCTTGGCCGGGTACGAGCAGTACTTC.

Remarks on this clone: Within the sample, other DNA sequences also encode this same CDR3. V gene TRBV6-5 combines with J gene TRBJ1-1, with a weak D call TRBD1 (6 bases). The CDR3 totals 13 residues. Looked up from germline, CDR1 is MNHEY and CDR2 is SVGAGI. Trimming left V 6 bases short and J 0 bases short, with 8 bases between. In DNA form, the CDR3 reads TGTGCCAGCAGGAGGACAGTGAACACTGAAGCTTTCTTT. Protein: CASRRTVNTEAFF.

The chain carries TRBV28 and TRBJ1-2; TRBD1 is a possible D gene (6 bases). The CDR3 is 15 amino acids. Trimming removed 2 bases at V and 8 bases at J, with 18 bases between. Germline CDR1 is MDHEN and CDR2 is SYDVKM. The CDR3 protein is CASSLTRGARGGYTF. In DNA, the CDR3 is TGTGCCAGCAGTTTAACGCGGGGGGCCAGAGGAGGCTACACCTTC.

The chain recombines TRBV7-2 with TRBJ2-7, with D perhaps matching TRBD2 (6 bases). Germline loops: CDR1 SGHTA, CDR2 FQGNSA. The CDR3 runs 14 residues. V dropped 1 base and J dropped 3 bases, with 10 bases sitting between them. The CDR3: CASSLDGGLYEQYF. The CDR3 DNA sequence: TGTGCCAGCAGCTTAGACGGAGGGCTCTACGAGCAGTACTTC.

The chain employs TRBV2 and TRBJ2-2; 12 nucleotides align to TRBD1. This CDR3 is 22 amino acids long. Germline values: CDR1 SNHLY, CDR2 FYNNEI. Trimming cost V 7 bases and J 5 bases; bases outside gene matches: 26. CDR3 sequence (DNA): TGTGCCAGCACCTCATACTCCCCCGGGACAGGGGGCGCCCCCTGTTTTACCGGGGAGCTGTTTTTT. Its translation is CASTSYSPGTGGAPCFTGELFF.

The chain recombines TRBV5-1 with TRBJ1-1; 10 nucleotides line up with TRBD1. CDR1 is SGHRS, CDR2 YFSETQ, per germline. V was clipped by 2 bases and J by 6 bases; unmatched bases: 4. The CDR3 has 14 amino acids. CDR3 protein: CASSLPGQGSEAFF. The DNA of the CDR3 is TGCGCCAGCAGCTTACCGGGACAGGGGTCTGAAGCTTTCTTT.

The genes are TRBV2 and TRBJ1-1; D gene uncertain. V lost 3 bases and J 5 bases, leaving 22 bases between the germline ends. CDR3 size: 17 residues. Germline loops: CDR1 SNHLY, CDR2 FYNNEI. CDR3 in DNA: TGTGCCAGCAGTGAGTCCCTTAAACTAAAGACGCGGACTGAAGCTTTCTTT. Amino acid sequence: CASSESLKLKTRTEAFF.

This chain links TRBV5-1 with TRBJ1-1; 9 positions agree with TRBD1. From germline, CDR1 is SGHRS and CDR2 YFSETQ. Trimming took 5 bases from V and 4 from J; bases not matched to a gene: 6. The CDR3 is made up of 14 amino acids. As DNA, the CDR3 is TGCGCCAGCAGACTTGTGACAGGGGGCACTGAAGCTTTCTTT. Its protein is CASRLVTGGTEAFF.

The chain couples TRBV6-1 to TRBJ1-1; D remains ambiguous. The CDR3 length is 14 residues. Germline CDR1 and CDR2: MNHNS and SASEGT. Trimming took off 0 bases at V and 1 base at J, with 6 bases between the two ends. In DNA, the CDR3 is TGTGCCAGCAGTGAAGCGTACAAGAACACTGAAGCTTTCTTT. Its translation: CASSEAYKNTEAFF.

V gene TRBV5-5 combines with J gene TRBJ2-1; 11 nucleotides align to TRBD2. The V gene end was trimmed by 0 bases and the J gene end by 10 bases; junction bases not matched to a gene: 6. The germline gives CDR1 SGHKS, CDR2 YYEKEE (reference sequence). CDR3 length: 15 amino acids. Here the CDR3 DNA reads TGTGCCAGCAGCTTGGTGCTAGCGGGAGGAGGAGAGCAGTTCTTC. Its protein is CASSLVLAGGGEQFF.

V usage is TRBV24-1 and J usage is TRBJ2-3; 9 bases align to TRBD1. Trimming removed 5 bases from V and 4 bases from J; junction bases left unmatched: 3. CDR3 size: 14 residues. Germline CDR1 and CDR2: KGHDR and SFDVKD. For the CDR3, the DNA is TGTGCCACCAGTGGACAGGGGGACCCAGATACGCAGTATTTT. Amino acids: CATSGQGDPDTQYF.

This chain connects TRBV28 to TRBJ2-1; no firm D call. Between the trimmed V and J ends, which lost 1 base and 6 bases, there was a span of 10 bases. CDR1 and CDR2 (germline): MDHEN, SYDVKM. The CDR3 covers 14 residues. For the CDR3, the DNA is TGTGCCAGCAGTTTATTGCGGAATAGCAATGAGCAGTTCTTC. The encoded protein is CASSLLRNSNEQFF.

The chain links TRBV7-8 to TRBJ1-4, with 7 bases identical to TRBD1. The CDR3 length is 14 residues. Trimming removed 4 bases from V and 4 bases from J; junction bases left unmatched: 3. CDR1 and CDR2 (germline): SGHVS, FQNEAQ. CDR3 coding DNA: TGTGCCAGCAGCTCACAGGGGTTTAATGAAAAACTGTTTTTT. Its protein is CASSSQGFNEKLFF.

This chain joins TRBV7-9 and TRBJ2-2; weak D call: TRBD2 (7 bases). Trimming took 5 bases from V and 3 from J, leaving 16 bases between them. This CDR3 spans 16 amino acids. The germline V gene has CDR1 SEHNR and CDR2 FQNEAQ (reference sequence). The CDR3 protein is CASSPRAGADTGELFF. The CDR3 nucleotides are TGTGCCAGCAGCCCTCGTGCGGGGGCCGACACCGGGGAGCTGTTTTTT. Drawing the rest from reference TRBV7-9 and TRBJ2-2, the complete variable domain is DTGVSQNPRHKITKRGQNVTFRCDPISEHNRLYWYRQTLGQGPEFLTYFQNEAQLEKSRLLSDRFSAERPKGSFSTLEIQRTEQGDSAMYLCASSPRAGADTGELFFGEGSRLTVL.

The V and J genes are TRBV2 and TRBJ2-2; TRBD2 matches 7 bases. V was pared by 6 bases and J by 8 bases, with 9 bases of the junction left unmatched. This CDR3 contains 14 residues. Germline CDR1 and CDR2: SNHLY and FYNNEI. The CDR3 protein is CASRIAGRAGELFF. The CDR3 DNA follows: TGTGCCAGCAGAATAGCGGGCCGCGCTGGGGAGCTGTTTTTT.

V gene TRBV2 combines with J gene TRBJ1-4, with D hard to call. V was pared by 2 bases and J by 4 bases, with 8 bases between. The CDR3 runs to 14 residues. Germline-derived CDR1 and CDR2 are SNHLY and FYNNEI. As DNA, the CDR3 is TGTGCCAGCAGTGAATCCCAGGTTAATGAAAAACTGTTTTTT. It specifies CASSESQVNEKLFF. Full variable domain (outside the CDR3, taken from reference TRBV2 and TRBJ1-4): EPEVTQTPSHQVTQMGQEVILRCVPISNHLYFYWYRQILGQKVEFLVSFYNNEISEKSEIFDDQFSVERPDGSNFTLKIRSTKLEDSAMYFCASSESQVNEKLFFGSGTQLSVL.

This chain uses TRBV9 with TRBJ2-3; TRBD2 aligns across 16 bases. Germline V gene data show CDR1 as SGDLS and CDR2 as YYNGEE. The V gene end was trimmed by 3 bases and the J gene end by 4 bases; junction bases not matched to a gene: 11. The CDR3 is made up of 19 amino acids. The CDR3 reads CASSAFPGLAGGQADTQYF. CDR3 nucleotides: TGTGCCAGCAGCGCTTTCCCGGGACTAGCGGGAGGGCAAGCAGATACGCAGTATTTT. Together with reference TRBV9 and TRBJ2-3, the CDR3 gives the full variable domain: DSGVTQTPKHLITATGQRVTLRCSPRSGDLSVYWYQQSLDQGLQFLIQYYNGEERAKGNILERFSAQQFPDLHSELNLSSLELGDSALYFCASSAFPGLAGGQADTQYFGPGTRLTVL.